These 26 T cell receptor beta chains share one sample of origin, sequenced in a study of shared clonotypes between healthy human individuals. Libraries were prepared by immunoSEQ multiplex PCR; TCRdb keeps only in-frame clonotypes and omits some of them. The table has some 530,000 clones, about 84% seen once. Sequenced sample: PBMCs. Receptors were obtained from a woman in her forties in good health. Some clones in this sample may be carry-over from other donors' samples.

This chain connects TRBV4-3 to TRBJ1-2, with D unresolved. The V end was cut by 0 bases, the J end by 4 bases, with 12 bases between. CDR3 size: 15 residues. Germline CDR1 is LGHNA and CDR2 is YSLEER. CDR3 region: CASSQDRGRSYGYTF. CDR3 DNA: TGCGCCAGCAGCCAAGATCGTGGCAGGAGCTATGGCTACACCTTC.

V usage is TRBV28 and J usage is TRBJ2-7; no reliable D call. Trimming cost V 1 base and J 2 bases, with 9 bases left between them. The CDR3 consists of 14 residues. Per germline, CDR1 MDHEN and CDR2 SYDVKM. The CDR3 here is CASSLLSRPYEQYF. DNA for the CDR3: TGTGCCAGCAGTTTATTGAGCCGCCCCTACGAGCAGTACTTC.

This clone has only one observation. The chain uses TRBV19 and TRBJ2-6; D might be TRBD1 or TRBD2, each matching 5 bases. The CDR3 has 17 amino acids. V was clipped by 8 bases and J by 2 bases, with 19 bases between them. Germline assignment: CDR1 LNHDA and CDR2 SQIVND (reference sequence). The CDR3 DNA reads as TGTGCCAGTGGGGCGGCAGGGAGATTAGCTGGGGCCAACGTCCTGACTTTC. It translates to CASGAAGRLAGANVLTF.

Worth noting for this clone: Only one base separates this from a far larger clonotype, so it likely reflects a read error. The conserved phenylalanine or tryptophan normally closing the CDR3 is absent here, so this likely arose from a read error. The chain carries TRBV4-2 and TRBJ2-6; D remains unclear. Trimming removed 0 bases at V and 8 bases at J, with 11 bases between. This CDR3 has 15 amino acids. Germline V gene data show CDR1 as LGHNA and CDR2 as YNFKEQ. CDR3 sequence: CASSQDRLQSNVLTL. CDR3 coding DNA: TGTGCCAGCAGCCAAGACCGACTCCAATCCAACGTCCTGACTTTA.

V is TRBV7-3 and J is TRBJ2-1, with 9 bases matching TRBD2. The CDR3 contains 16 residues. Germline-derived CDR1 and CDR2 are SGHTA and FQGTGA. Unmatched junction bases numbered 1, after V lost 1 base and J lost 0 bases. In DNA form, the CDR3 reads TGTGCCAGCAGCTTAAGTAGCGGGAGCTCCTACAATGAGCAGTTCTTC. Translating gives CASSLSSGSSYNEQFF.

The rearrangement links TRBV5-1 to TRBJ2-7, with D perhaps matching TRBD1 (5 bases). From germline, CDR1 is SGHRS and CDR2 YFSETQ. The CDR3 runs to 14 residues. V was trimmed by 0 bases and J by 0 bases, leaving 7 bases between them. The CDR3 here is CASSLEGDSYEQYF. The CDR3 region has the DNA TGCGCCAGCAGCTTGGAAGGGGACTCCTACGAGCAGTACTTC.

This clone appeared a single time. The CDR3 nucleotides are TGCGCCAGCAGCCCGGACGGGGACTATGGCTACACCTTC. Translated: CASSPDGDYGYTF. The genes are TRBV5-1 and TRBJ1-2; no reliable D call. The germline V gene has CDR1 SGHRS and CDR2 YFSETQ. Trimming took 4 bases from V and 3 from J, leaving 10 bases between them. CDR3 length: 13 amino acids.

This clone was observed a single time. A far more abundant clone sits one base away, making this likely a read error. The rearrangement joins TRBV7-8 to TRBJ2-3, with TRBD2 as a possible D gene (6 bases). Germline CDR1 and CDR2: SGHVS and FQNEAQ. The CDR3 length is 15 residues. The V end lost 2 bases, the J end lost 2 bases, and 11 bases lay between the germline ends. The CDR3 region is CASSLQRGNTDTQYF. In DNA, the CDR3 is TGTGCCAGCAGCTTACAACGGGGGAACACAGATACGCAGTATTTT.

The CDR3 spells CASSLWTSGGTDTQYF. The CDR3 DNA reads TGTGCCAGCAGTTTATGGACTAGCGGGGGGACAGATACGCAGTATTTT. The J gene is TRBJ2-3, the V gene TRBV28; TRBD2 agrees at 13 bases. Germline CDR1 and CDR2: MDHEN and SYDVKM. With 0 bases clipped from V and 3 bases from J, the junction kept 0 bases outside the gene matches. The CDR3 spans 16 residues.

This chain links TRBV5-1 with TRBJ2-5, with 8 bases fitting TRBD2. Germline V gene data show CDR1 as SGHRS and CDR2 as YFSETQ. The CDR3 has 15 residues. J lost 2 bases, V lost 0 bases, and 3 bases had no gene match. The CDR3 coding sequence is TGCGCCAGCAGCTTGGGACTAGCGACTCAAGAGACCCAGTACTTC. Translating gives CASSLGLATQETQYF. Together with reference TRBV5-1 and TRBJ2-5, the CDR3 gives the full variable domain: KAGVTQTPRYLIKTRGQQVTLSCSPISGHRSVSWYQQTPGQGLQFLFEYFSETQRNKGNFPGRFSGRQFSNSRSEMNVSTLELGDSALYLCASSLGLATQETQYFGPGTRLLVL.

The V call is TRBV4-3, the J call TRBJ2-2, with TRBD1 as a possible D gene (5 bases). Between the trimmed V and J ends, which lost 0 bases and 4 bases, there was a span of 9 bases. CDR1 and CDR2 (germline): LGHNA, YSLEER. The CDR3 covers 15 residues. Here the CDR3 DNA reads TGCGCCAGCAGCCAAGACAGGGCTGCCACCGGGGAGCTGTTTTTT. As protein: CASSQDRAATGELFF.

The chain links TRBV7-3 to TRBJ1-1, with 7 nucleotides matching TRBD1. Germline assignment: CDR1 SGHTA and CDR2 FQGTGA. Germline trimming cut 5 bases from V and 7 bases from J; bases unmatched to any gene: 7. The CDR3 extends over 13 amino acids. The CDR3 DNA reads TGTGCCAGCAGCGAAAGACCAGGGGGTGAAGCTTTCTTT. Residues: CASSERPGGEAFF. Combining the CDR3 with reference TRBV7-3 and TRBJ1-1 gives the whole variable domain GAGVSQTPSNKVTEKGKYVELRCDPISGHTALYWYRQSLGQGPEFLIYFQGTGAADDSGLPNDRFFAVRPEGSVSTLKIQRTERGDSAVYLCASSERPGGEAFFGQGTRLTVV.

The chain couples TRBV11-3 to TRBJ2-2, with 9 bases identical to TRBD1. Germline CDR1 SGHNT, CDR2 YENEEA. CDR3 length: 17 amino acids. V shed 0 bases, J shed 4 bases, and the junction held 6 bases outside the gene matches. The CDR3 DNA reads as TGTGCCAGCAGCTTAGATCCACAGGGGGCTGGCACCGGGGAGCTGTTTTTT. Translating gives CASSLDPQGAGTGELFF. The variable domain in full, completed from reference TRBV11-3 and TRBJ2-2, reads EAGVVQSPRYKIIEKKQPVAFWCNPISGHNTLYWYLQNLGQGPELLIRYENEEAVDDSQLPKDRFSAERLKGVDSTLKIQPAELGDSAVYLCASSLDPQGAGTGELFFGEGSRLTVL.

V usage is TRBV6-5 and J usage is TRBJ1-5; D is undetermined. The germline V gene encodes CDR1 MNHEY and CDR2 SVGAGI. Trimming removed 5 bases at V and 4 bases at J, with 15 bases between. This CDR3 is built from 15 residues. The CDR3 DNA sequence: TGTGCCAGCAGTACTACCGCGTCCCGGAATCAGCCCCAGCATTTT. Translated, it gives CASSTTASRNQPQHF.

The J gene is TRBJ1-2, the V gene TRBV19; tentatively, D is TRBD1 (5 bases). Trimming pared 0 bases from V and 3 bases from J, leaving 11 bases between. There are 15 residues in the CDR3. Germline V gene data show CDR1 as LNHDA and CDR2 as SQIVND (reference sequence). CDR3 sequence reads: CASSIDTQGYYGYTF. CDR3 bases: TGTGCCAGTAGTATAGATACCCAGGGTTACTATGGCTACACCTTC.

On this clone itself: Since a far larger clone is one base different, this is likely a read error. The CDR3 coding sequence is TGTGCCAGCAGTTCCCTAAAGATGACAGATACGCAGTATTTT. The encoded protein is CASSSLKMTDTQYF. The V gene is TRBV27, the J gene TRBJ2-3; no definite D call. CDR3 length equals 14 residues. V lost 4 bases and J 3 bases, leaving 11 bases between the germline ends. The germline V gene encodes CDR1 MNHEY and CDR2 SMNVEV (reference sequence).

The chain carries TRBV29-1 and TRBJ2-1; 10 positions agree with TRBD2. V dropped 7 bases and J dropped 3; count of bases not matched to a gene: 6. The germline V gene encodes CDR1 SQVTM and CDR2 ANQGSEA. The length of the CDR3 is 14 residues. The CDR3 protein is CSERLAGNYNEQFF. The CDR3 nucleotides read TGCAGCGAGAGACTAGCGGGTAACTACAATGAGCAGTTCTTC.

This clone was recorded only once. The chain has TRBV10-2 and TRBJ2-7; maybe TRBD1 (6 bases). Germline loops: CDR1 WSHSY, CDR2 SAAADI. Trimming left V 4 bases short and J 0 bases short, with 19 bases between. There are 17 residues in the CDR3. The CDR3 sequence: CASSVVFRGSSSYEQYF. The CDR3 DNA reads TGCGCCAGCAGTGTTGTGTTTAGGGGGTCTAGCTCCTACGAGCAGTACTTC.

The genes are TRBV6-1 and TRBJ1-1; D call uncertain. The CDR3 spans 13 residues. V was trimmed by 4 bases and J by 6 bases, leaving 12 bases between them. Germline V gene sequence: CDR1 MNHNS, CDR2 SASEGT. The CDR3 sequence: CASSGRRVSEAFF. CDR3 coding DNA: TGTGCCAGCAGTGGGCGGCGGGTTTCTGAAGCTTTCTTT.

The chain couples TRBV5-1 to TRBJ2-1; 15 positions match TRBD2. Per the germline V gene, CDR1 is SGHRS and CDR2 is YFSETQ. With 5 bases clipped from V and 7 bases from J, the junction kept 4 bases outside the gene matches. CDR3 length: 15 amino acids. The CDR3 sequence is CASRPGTSGRNEQFF. CDR3 sequence (DNA): TGCGCCAGCAGGCCCGGGACTAGCGGGAGGAATGAGCAGTTCTTC.

The sample holds a few counts of this clone. The chain links TRBV28 to TRBJ2-2; TRBD2 might be the D (5 bases). The CDR3 totals 13 residues. Germline V gene sequence: CDR1 MDHEN, CDR2 SYDVKM. V lost 3 bases and J lost 9, with 11 bases in between. CDR3 nucleotides: TGTGCCAGCAGTTTTCTAGGAGGCCGGGAGCTGTTTTTT. It translates to CASSFLGGRELFF. The full variable domain, with the rest looked up from reference TRBV28 and TRBJ2-2, is DVKVTQSSRYLVKRTGEKVFLECVQDMDHENMFWYRQDPGLGLRLIYFSYDVKMKEKGDIPEGYSVSREKKERFSLILESASTNQTSMYLCASSFLGGRELFFGEGSRLTVL.

The CDR3, as DNA: TGTGCCAGCAGTTTGCCCGCAGGCAGGGTCCCTAACTATGGCTACACCTTC. This sequence encodes CASSLPAGRVPNYGYTF. V usage is TRBV28 and J usage is TRBJ1-2, with D maybe TRBD1 (5 bases). Deletions cut 3 bases from V and 0 bases from J, with 17 bases between. Per the germline V gene, CDR1 is MDHEN and CDR2 is SYDVKM. There are 17 residues in the CDR3.

CDR3 region: CAWSSISGSTGYEQYF. The CDR3 DNA follows: TGTGCCTGGAGCAGCATTAGCGGCAGTACGGGCTACGAGCAGTACTTC. The chain links TRBV30 to TRBJ2-5; perhaps TRBD2 as D (6 bases). The J call may be incorrect, as the DNA end agrees better with TRBJ2-7. The CDR3 extends over 16 amino acids. Germline lookup yields CDR1 GTSNPN and CDR2 SVGIG (reference sequence).

CDR3 sequence: CASSQNPDSAQPQHF. The CDR3 bases are TGCGCCAGCAGCCAGAATCCGGACAGTGCACAGCCCCAGCATTTT. V is TRBV4-3 and J is TRBJ1-5; D is possibly TRBD1 (6 bases). Per germline, CDR1 LGHNA and CDR2 YSLEER. Between the trimmed V and J ends, which lost 3 bases and 7 bases, there was a span of 16 bases. The CDR3 has 15 residues.

Of note for this clone: Since a much larger clone is just one base distant, this may be a read error. The same CDR3 arises from other DNA sequences in this sample as well. V gene TRBV7-9 combines with J gene TRBJ2-7; no clear D gene. The germline gives CDR1 SEHNR, CDR2 FQNEAQ (reference sequence). This CDR3 is built from 11 residues. V lost 2 bases, J lost 4 bases, and 3 bases lay in between. DNA of the CDR3: TGTGCCAGCAGCTTAAGGTACGAGCAGTACTTC. Translated: CASSLRYEQYF. The whole variable domain, remainder taken from reference TRBV7-9 and TRBJ2-7, is DTGVSQNPRHKITKRGQNVTFRCDPISEHNRLYWYRQTLGQGPEFLTYFQNEAQLEKSRLLSDRFSAERPKGSFSTLEIQRTEQGDSAMYLCASSLRYEQYFGPGTRLTVT.

The genes are TRBV9 and TRBJ2-6, with 9 bases matching TRBD1. Germline values: CDR1 SGDLS, CDR2 YYNGEE. The ends lost 6 bases at V and 0 bases at J; junction bases unmatched: 7. The CDR3 is 17 amino acids. CDR3 nucleotides: TGTGCCAGCACTCCGGGACAGGGTGGCTCTGGGGCCAACGTCCTGACTTTC. This codes for CASTPGQGGSGANVLTF.